These 20 T cell receptor beta chains came from one sample sequenced in a study of cytomegalovirus exposure and HLA in healthy donors. PCR employed 60 Vbeta and 13 Jbeta primers. The assay was immunoSEQ multiplex PCR, and TCRdb's table has in-frame clones only and misses some. The table includes 90,000 to 120,000 clones, 76% detected once. The sequenced sample consisted of PBMCs. All receptors come from a man aged 18 to 30 in good health and CMV-seronegative.

This clone was seen more than once but under ten times. The V call is TRBV29-1, the J call TRBJ1-2; no definite D call. The germline V gene encodes CDR1 SQVTM and CDR2 ANQGSEA. The ends were cut back, 3 bases at V and 3 bases at J, with 14 bases in the middle. The CDR3 length is 14 residues. CDR3 amino acids: CSVESSRVDYGYTF. CDR3 DNA sequence: TGCAGCGTTGAGTCGAGTCGGGTAGACTATGGCTACACCTTC.

The rearrangement uses TRBV15 and TRBJ2-1; TRBD1 matches 10 bases. CDR1 is LNHNV, CDR2 YYDKDF, per germline (reference sequence). V gave up 0 bases and J gave up 3 bases; unmatched junction bases: 5. The CDR3 extends over 17 amino acids. CDR3 DNA: TGTGCCACCAGCAGAGATCATGGACAGGGGGGCTACAATGAGCAGTTCTTC. Translation gives CATSRDHGQGGYNEQFF.

The rearrangement links TRBV10-3 to TRBJ1-6; D unclear. Germline assignment: CDR1 ENHRY and CDR2 SYGVKD. Between the trimmed V and J ends, which lost 6 bases and 1 base, there was a span of 7 bases. There are 14 residues in the CDR3. CDR3 nucleotide sequence: TGTGCCATCAGACGCGAGTCCTATAATTCACCCCTCCACTTT. Residues: CAIRRESYNSPLHF.

The DNA for the CDR3 is TGTGCCACCGGCGGGACAGGCTCCTACGAGCAGTACTTC. Its protein product is CATGGTGSYEQYF. This chain joins TRBV6-1 and TRBJ2-7; 8 bases align to TRBD1. Germline CDR1 reads MNHNS; CDR2 reads SASEGT. The CDR3 is 13 amino acids. Trimming at V came to 10 bases and at J to 0 bases, leaving 5 bases not matched to a gene.

The CDR3 bases are TGTGCCAGCAGCCGTTCGGGGGGCAGAGAGACCCAGTACTTC. Protein product: CASSRSGGRETQYF. The chain recombines TRBV7-8 with TRBJ2-5, with a weak D call TRBD2 (7 bases). This CDR3 has 14 amino acids. Germline CDR1 reads SGHVS; CDR2 reads FQNEAQ. V was trimmed by 5 bases and J by 4 bases, leaving 14 bases between them. Drawing the rest from reference TRBV7-8 and TRBJ2-5, the complete variable domain is GAGVSQSPRYKVAKRGQDVALRCDPISGHVSLFWYQQALGQGPEFLTYFQNEAQLDKSGLPSDRFFAERPEGSVSTLKIQRTQQEDSAVYLCASSRSGGRETQYFGPGTRLLVL.

The chain recombines TRBV11-2 with TRBJ2-5; tentative D call: TRBD1 (6 bases). V lost 5 bases and J 8 bases, leaving 27 bases between the germline ends. Germline V gene lookup returns CDR1 SGHAT and CDR2 FQNNGV. The CDR3 loop spans 17 amino acids. The CDR3 coding sequence is TGTGCCAGCAGCGCCCACCCCGGGACAAGAATTCGGTCCACCCAGTACTTC. Encoded protein: CASSAHPGTRIRSTQYF.

The chain joins TRBV4-1 to TRBJ2-1; 7 bases align to TRBD2. With 5 bases clipped from V and 5 bases from J, the junction kept 9 bases outside the gene matches. CDR1 is MGHRA and CDR2 is YSYEKL in the germline V gene. The CDR3 loop spans 15 amino acids. CDR3 coding DNA: TGCGCCAGCAGCTTCGAAGGACTAGTTGACAATGAGCAGTTCTTC. Residues: CASSFEGLVDNEQFF.

This chain connects TRBV7-3 to TRBJ2-2, with TRBD1 identical over 12 bases. Trimming removed 5 bases from V and 7 bases from J; junction bases left unmatched: 14. This CDR3 region has 18 residues. Germline V gene sequence: CDR1 SGHTA, CDR2 FQGTGA. CDR3 sequence reads: CASSPTGTGGRTDGELFF. The CDR3 coding sequence is TGTGCCAGCAGCCCGACCGGGACAGGGGGCAGAACGGACGGGGAGCTGTTTTTT.

CDR3 sequence (DNA): TGTGCCAGCCTGGGACAGGGGACGGGCGAGCAGTACTTC. The encoded protein is CASLGQGTGEQYF. This rearrangement joins TRBV19 to TRBJ2-7; 10 bases agree with TRBD1. In germline, CDR1 is LNHDA, CDR2 SQIVND (reference sequence). CDR3 length: 13 residues. V was clipped by 9 bases and J by 6 bases; unmatched bases: 8.

The J gene is TRBJ2-7, the V gene TRBV5-1; the D gene is possibly TRBD1 (5 bases). The CDR3 consists of 14 residues. Germline CDR1 is SGHRS and CDR2 is YFSETQ. With 0 bases removed from V and 3 bases from J, the gap between germline ends came to 10 bases. The CDR3 sequence is CASSLDPRVYEQYF. CDR3 nucleotides: TGCGCCAGCAGCTTGGACCCCAGGGTCTACGAGCAGTACTTC.

The J gene is TRBJ1-6, the V gene TRBV5-4, with a weak D call TRBD1 (6 bases). V lost 0 bases and J 1 base, leaving 11 bases between the germline ends. The CDR3 loop spans 17 amino acids. From germline, CDR1 is SGHNT and CDR2 YYREEE (reference sequence). CDR3: CASSLGAGVSYNSPLHF. The CDR3 nucleotides read TGTGCCAGCAGCTTGGGGGCAGGGGTTTCCTATAATTCACCCCTCCACTTT.

This chain links TRBV25-1 with TRBJ1-5, with D possibly matching TRBD1 (5 bases). Deletions cut 3 bases from V and 4 bases from J, with 10 bases between. The CDR3 length is 14 residues. From germline, CDR1 is MGHDK and CDR2 SYGVNS. For the CDR3, the DNA is TGTGCCAGCAGTGATATGGCAGGGAATCAGCCCCAGCATTTT. Translating gives CASSDMAGNQPQHF.

This clone occurred a few times. The rearrangement links TRBV7-3 to TRBJ2-1, with TRBD2 matching over 9 bases. This CDR3 contains 15 residues. Germline assignment: CDR1 SGHTA and CDR2 FQGTGA. V trimming: 2 bases; J trimming: 3 bases; junction bases outside the gene matches: 2. The CDR3 DNA is TGTGCCAGCAGCTTAGCGGGGGGGCTCTACAATGAGCAGTTCTTC. This encodes CASSLAGGLYNEQFF. Drawing the rest from reference TRBV7-3 and TRBJ2-1, the complete variable domain is GAGVSQTPSNKVTEKGKYVELRCDPISGHTALYWYRQSLGQGPEFLIYFQGTGAADDSGLPNDRFFAVRPEGSVSTLKIQRTERGDSAVYLCASSLAGGLYNEQFFGPGTRLTVL.

The chain has TRBV6-1 and TRBJ2-7, with D tentatively TRBD1 (6 bases). Trimming pared 8 bases from V and 6 bases from J, leaving 14 bases between. CDR1 is MNHNS, CDR2 SASEGT, per germline. The CDR3 consists of 12 residues. The CDR3 DNA sequence: TGTGCCAGCGAGGCGAGGGGGATCGAGCAGTACTTC. Its protein product is CASEARGIEQYF.

The chain couples TRBV18 to TRBJ1-1, with D possibly TRBD1 on 6 matching bases. The ends were cut back, 1 base at V and 3 bases at J, with 12 bases in the middle. The germline CDR1 and CDR2 sequences are KGHSH and LQKENI. The CDR3 length is 15 residues. The CDR3 coding sequence is TGTGCCAGCTCACCACGGACCCCAGGGGACACTGAAGCTTTCTTT. This gives the protein CASSPRTPGDTEAFF.

The rearrangement links TRBV6-4 to TRBJ2-7, with 8 bases matching TRBD1. Germline lookup yields CDR1 MRHNA and CDR2 SNTAGT. Trimming removed 5 bases from V and 6 bases from J; junction bases left unmatched: 15. The CDR3 covers 16 residues. The CDR3 sequence: CASSPTGGQGFGEQYF. Here the CDR3 DNA reads TGTGCCAGCAGTCCCACCGGAGGACAGGGTTTTGGCGAGCAGTACTTC.

The CDR3 DNA follows: TGTGCCAGCAGTGAAGAATCGTTACGGGCGGGATTAGACACTGAAGCTTTCTTT. This codes for CASSEESLRAGLDTEAFF. This chain joins TRBV6-1 and TRBJ1-1; D unresolved. The CDR3 has 18 residues. Trimming removed 1 base from V and 3 bases from J, with 21 bases in between. Germline V gene sequence: CDR1 MNHNS, CDR2 SASEGT.

The chain employs TRBV7-9 and TRBJ1-1; D ambiguous. Germline CDR1 SEHNR, CDR2 FQNEAQ (reference sequence). The CDR3 has 12 amino acids. The V end was cut by 1 base, the J end by 10 bases, with 10 bases between. As DNA, the CDR3 is TGTGCCAGCAGCTTAGGGGAGGGAGTAGCTTTCTTT. Translating gives CASSLGEGVAFF.

V usage is TRBV7-9 and J usage is TRBJ2-7, with D possibly TRBD1 on 5 matching bases. The CDR3 covers 16 residues. Germline V gene lookup returns CDR1 SEHNR and CDR2 FQNEAQ (reference sequence). The V end lost 5 bases, the J end lost 0 bases, and 17 bases lay between the germline ends. In DNA form, the CDR3 reads TGTGCCAGCAGCCCGTCAGCGTCAGGACACTCCTACGAGCAGTACTTC. Amino acid sequence: CASSPSASGHSYEQYF.

The V gene is TRBV11-3, the J gene TRBJ2-7; D may be TRBD1 (6 bases). V lost 0 bases, J lost 0 bases, and 9 bases lay in between. Germline V gene lookup returns CDR1 SGHNT and CDR2 YENEEA. The CDR3 is 15 residues long. The CDR3 DNA sequence: TGTGCCAGCAGCTTAGATACAGGGAGCTCCTACGAGCAGTACTTC. The encoded protein is CASSLDTGSSYEQYF.